The TCR beta chain under discussion was sequenced for a study of blood T cells in healthy people across ages. This clonotype turned up a few times. The CDR3 has 16 amino acids. Germline CDR1 reads MNHEY; CDR2 reads SVGEGT. V gave up 5 bases and J gave up 4 bases; unmatched junction bases: 6. The use of a sample-barcoded 5' primer and a J-beta primer mix characterized a second PCR of about 7 to 12 cycles. Unique molecular identifiers of 12 random nucleotides labeled each cDNA. A single record per CDR3 protein comes from TCRdb applying MiXCR to the 5' RACE reads. The sample contains roughly 500,000 distinct CDR3 sequences, 27% of which appear only once. Each sample had at least 6.5 million PBMCs isolated.

Sequenced sample: blood. The J gene is TRBJ2-5, the V gene TRBV6-2 or TRBV6-3, with 14 bases that match TRBD2. This sequence originates from a woman between 70 and 85 years old in good health. CDR3 amino acids: CASSLGTSGGVETQYF. The CDR3 DNA sequence: TGTGCCAGCAGTCTCGGGACTAGCGGGGGAGTAGAGACCCAGTACTTC.